These 26 T cell receptor beta chains were sequenced from one sample in a study of blood T cell repertoires in COVID-19. TCRdb keeps only in-frame clones here, not all; method: immunoSEQ multiplex PCR. Of around 140,000 clones listed, over 70% are singletons. Specimen: peripheral blood. Receptors originate from an older woman with acute or convalescent COVID-19.

The genes are TRBV2 and TRBJ2-1, with D uncertain. Trimming pared 5 bases from V and 4 bases from J, leaving 18 bases between. Germline-derived CDR1 and CDR2 are SNHLY and FYNNEI. The length of the CDR3 is 16 residues. The CDR3 DNA reads as TGTGCCAGCAGTCTCGGAGTACTGATATTGTACAATGAGCAGTTCTTC. Translated, it gives CASSLGVLILYNEQFF.

With regard to this clone: The conserved phenylalanine or tryptophan is not found at the CDR3 terminus, so this likely reflects a read error. The chain uses TRBV7-2 and TRBJ1-1, with D uncertain. The CDR3 consists of 16 residues. CDR1 SGHTA and CDR2 FQGNSA come from the germline V gene. V lost 2 bases to trimming and J lost 10 bases, with 23 bases between them. This chain's CDR3 is CASSLFVSEVNKVAFL. CDR3 coding DNA: TGTGCCAGCAGCTTATTTGTGTCGGAGGTGAACAAGGTAGCTTTCCTT.

V and J are TRBV7-2 and TRBJ2-4; 8 bases are shared with TRBD2. Unmatched junction bases numbered 4, after V lost 1 base and J lost 2 bases. CDR3 length equals 16 residues. The germline CDR1 and CDR2 sequences are SGHTA and FQGNSA. CDR3 residues: CASSLEASGPKNIQYF. CDR3 bases: TGTGCCAGCAGCTTAGAAGCTAGCGGGCCCAAAAACATTCAGTACTTC.

Details on this clone: Germline is not matched at one junction end, which may reflect a read error. V is TRBV27 and J is TRBJ2-1, with TRBD2 matching over 14 bases. The CDR3 totals 17 residues. Germline CDR1 MNHEY, CDR2 SMNVEV (reference sequence). In DNA form, the CDR3 reads TGTGCCAGCAGTGTATCTCCACCGGGACTAGCGGGAGTTGAGCAGTTCTTC. Protein: CASSVSPPGLAGVEQFF.

The rearrangement uses TRBV19 and TRBJ2-1; 8 nucleotides align to TRBD2. The CDR3 runs 18 residues. The trim removed 8 bases at V and 1 base at J, leaving 16 bases unmatched. Germline values: CDR1 LNHDA, CDR2 SQIVND (reference sequence). The CDR3 bases are TGTGCCAGTCGATCTCGTTCCTCGGGAGGGCGATCCTACAATGAGCAGTTCTTC. Its translation is CASRSRSSGGRSYNEQFF.

The chain has TRBV30 and TRBJ2-3; possible D gene TRBD1, 5 bases. The CDR3 runs to 12 residues. Looked up from germline, CDR1 is GTSNPN and CDR2 is SVGIG (reference sequence). Between the trimmed V and J ends, which lost 3 bases and 1 base, there was a span of 5 bases. The CDR3 DNA is TGTGCCTGGAGAGGGGGCACAGATACGCAGTATTTT. Encoded protein: CAWRGGTDTQYF.

This clone was seen more than once but under ten times. The J gene is TRBJ1-2, the V gene TRBV5-4, with 8 bases identical to TRBD1. The V and J ends lost 0 bases and 3 bases, in that order; junction bases with no gene match: 4. The CDR3 contains 15 residues. The V gene's germline CDR1 is SGHNT and CDR2 YYREEE (reference sequence). This CDR3 is CASSLVYRGDYGYTF. CDR3 nucleotides: TGTGCCAGCAGCTTGGTGTACAGGGGGGACTATGGCTACACCTTC. The full variable domain, with the rest looked up from reference TRBV5-4 and TRBJ1-2, is ETGVTQSPTHLIKTRGQQVTLRCSSQSGHNTVSWYQQALGQGPQFIFQYYREEENGRGNFPPRFSGLQFPNYSSELNVNALELDDSALYLCASSLVYRGDYGYTFGSGTRLTVV.

The genes are TRBV15 and TRBJ1-6; no clear D. The CDR3 spans 13 residues. The germline V gene encodes CDR1 LNHNV and CDR2 YYDKDF (reference sequence). The germline V and J ends were trimmed by 7 bases and 8 bases, with 12 bases remaining between them. The CDR3 region has the DNA TGTGCCACCAAAAACAGCCCCGATTCACCCCTCCACTTT. Protein: CATKNSPDSPLHF.

V is TRBV21-1 and J is TRBJ1-1. TRBV21-1 represents a pseudogene. This CDR3 is 16 amino acids long. The chain's CDR3 is CASSKFVSPWSTEAFF. The CDR3 nucleotides are TGTGCCAGCAGCAAATTTGTCTCGCCCTGGAGCACTGAAGCTTTCTTT.

V and J are TRBV7-9 and TRBJ2-1; no firm D call. The CDR3 length is 11 residues. Per germline, CDR1 SEHNR and CDR2 FQNEAQ (reference sequence). With 4 bases removed from V and 5 bases from J, the gap between germline ends came to 3 bases. The CDR3 DNA reads TGTGCCAGCAGCTCAAACAATGAGCAGTTCTTC. Protein product: CASSSNNEQFF.

In its sample, this clone was seen a few times. V and J are TRBV6-5 and TRBJ2-3; D is possibly TRBD2 (6 bases). The CDR3 is 13 residues long. The V end was cut by 7 bases, the J end by 7 bases, with 15 bases between. From germline, CDR1 is MNHEY and CDR2 SVGAGI. CDR3 residues: CASTLSGTYTQYF. CDR3 nucleotide sequence: TGTGCCAGCACCCTTTCCGGGACTTATACGCAGTATTTT.

V usage is TRBV19 and J usage is TRBJ2-7; D unclear. The CDR3 spans 16 residues. The germline gives CDR1 LNHDA, CDR2 SQIVND (reference sequence). V lost 3 bases and J 0 bases, leaving 15 bases between the germline ends. For the CDR3, the DNA is TGTGCCAGTAGTATCACAGCCTCGCCCTTCTCCTACGAGCAGTACTTC. Translated: CASSITASPFSYEQYF.

This clone was detected a few times. V gene TRBV18 combines with J gene TRBJ1-1; a possible D gene is TRBD1 (5 bases). Germline CDR1 KGHSH, CDR2 LQKENI. Trimming removed 3 bases at V and 3 bases at J, with 14 bases between. The CDR3 is 15 amino acids. In nucleotides, the CDR3 is TGTGCCAGCTCACCCCGGGACTTGGGATACACTGAAGCTTTCTTT. It yields the protein CASSPRDLGYTEAFF.

This clone was observed a single time. The rearrangement joins TRBV21-1 to TRBJ2-2; the table calls TRBD1, which could not be checked here. TRBV21-1 is a pseudogene locus. The CDR3 covers 17 residues. DNA of the CDR3: TGTGCCAGCAGCAAGGGGGACAGGGCAGATTACACCGGGGAGCTGTTTTTT. Its protein product is CASSKGDRADYTGELFF.

V and J are TRBV18 and TRBJ2-1; weak D call: TRBD1 (6 bases). The germline V and J ends were trimmed by 4 bases and 9 bases, with 13 bases remaining between them. Per the germline V gene, CDR1 is KGHSH and CDR2 is LQKENI. The CDR3 totals 13 residues. CDR3 residues: CASSLIQGTEQFF. The DNA of the CDR3 is TGTGCCAGCTCACTCATACAGGGAACTGAGCAGTTCTTC.

V and J are TRBV7-2 and TRBJ2-7; TRBD2 is a possible D gene (6 bases). Trimming shortened V by 5 bases and J by 5 bases, and 22 bases separated the two germline ends. CDR3 length: 16 amino acids. Germline V gene data show CDR1 as SGHTA and CDR2 as FQGNSA. The CDR3 DNA reads TGTGCCAGCAGCCCCGCCAATCGGGGGATCCTAAACGAGCAGTACTTC. Translated: CASSPANRGILNEQYF.

V usage is TRBV2 and J usage is TRBJ1-1; a possible D gene is TRBD1 (5 bases). V lost 6 bases, J lost 6 bases, and 14 bases lay in between. Looked up from germline, CDR1 is SNHLY and CDR2 is FYNNEI. This CDR3 spans 13 amino acids. The CDR3, as DNA: TGTGCCAGCAGCGATTGGACATCCGCTGAAGCTTTCTTT. It encodes CASSDWTSAEAFF.

A few counts support this clone. The rearrangement uses TRBV7-2 and TRBJ1-4; 8 bases are a match to TRBD1. Germline V gene data show CDR1 as SGHTA and CDR2 as FQGNSA. The CDR3 contains 15 residues. Trimming at V came to 5 bases and at J to 6 bases, leaving 8 bases not matched to a gene. The CDR3 here is CASSPSDRGHEKLFF. The CDR3 region has the DNA TGTGCCAGCAGCCCGAGTGACAGGGGCCATGAAAAACTGTTTTTT.

The chain links TRBV7-8 to TRBJ1-1; 8 nucleotides line up with TRBD1. Germline lookup yields CDR1 SGHVS and CDR2 FQNEAQ. The V gene end was trimmed by 5 bases and the J gene end by 11 bases; junction bases not matched to a gene: 10. This CDR3 contains 13 residues. CDR3 in DNA: TGTGCCAGCAGCGTGGGACAGGTGGTCCAGGCTTTCTTT. Protein: CASSVGQVVQAFF.

The rearrangement joins TRBV2 to TRBJ2-3; 8 bases line up with TRBD1. Trimming at V came to 6 bases and at J to 5 bases, leaving 1 base not matched to a gene. This CDR3 is built from 12 residues. Per the germline V gene, CDR1 is SNHLY and CDR2 is FYNNEI. CDR3 sequence reads: CASRDRVDTQYF. CDR3 nucleotide sequence: TGTGCCAGCAGGGACAGGGTAGATACGCAGTATTTT. Based on the CDR3 plus reference TRBV2 and TRBJ2-3, the full variable domain is EPEVTQTPSHQVTQMGQEVILRCVPISNHLYFYWYRQILGQKVEFLVSFYNNEISEKSEIFDDQFSVERPDGSNFTLKIRSTKLEDSAMYFCASRDRVDTQYFGPGTRLTVL.

This rearrangement joins TRBV19 to TRBJ2-1, with D maybe TRBD2 (7 bases). V lost 6 bases to trimming and J lost 7 bases, with 19 bases between them. The CDR3 loop spans 15 amino acids. The germline CDR1 and CDR2 sequences are LNHDA and SQIVND (reference sequence). The CDR3 reads CASREQGRGVNEQFF. The CDR3, as DNA: TGTGCCAGTAGGGAGCAGGGGAGGGGTGTTAATGAGCAGTTCTTC.

The table lists this clone with a few counts. The J gene is TRBJ2-7, the V gene TRBV30; 9 bases align to TRBD2. Germline CDR1 and CDR2: GTSNPN and SVGIG (reference sequence). There are 13 residues in the CDR3. V shed 3 bases, J shed 5 bases, and the junction held 5 bases outside the gene matches. The CDR3 sequence is CAWRIAGDNEQYF. For the CDR3, the DNA is TGTGCCTGGAGGATAGCGGGAGACAACGAGCAGTACTTC.

This clone was counted only a few times. The rearrangement joins TRBV19 to TRBJ2-3; 10 bases map to TRBD1. With V trimmed by 3 bases and J by 4 bases, 4 bases remained unmatched. In germline, CDR1 is LNHDA, CDR2 SQIVND (reference sequence). The CDR3 runs 15 residues. This CDR3 reads CASSIGQGVADTQYF. In DNA, the CDR3 is TGTGCCAGTAGTATTGGACAGGGGGTTGCAGATACGCAGTATTTT.

The chain combines TRBV30 with TRBJ2-1, with 8 bases aligning to TRBD2. Germline-derived CDR1 and CDR2 are GTSNPN and SVGIG (reference sequence). The V gene end was trimmed by 2 bases and the J gene end by 15 bases; junction bases not matched to a gene: 6. The CDR3 has 11 amino acids. The CDR3 spells CAWSTSGRLFF. DNA of the CDR3: TGTGCCTGGAGTACCAGCGGGAGATTGTTCTTC.

The chain has TRBV30 and TRBJ2-2, with TRBD2 as a possible D gene (5 bases). Trimming cost V 0 bases and J 4 bases, with 15 bases left between them. CDR3 length: 16 residues. Germline values: CDR1 GTSNPN, CDR2 SVGIG (reference sequence). The CDR3 nucleotides read TGTGCCTGGAGTGTGAGGGTTGGGGTAGGCACCGGGGAGCTGTTTTTT. Translation gives CAWSVRVGVGTGELFF.

This chain's CDR3 is CARRGQNNYGYTF. The CDR3 DNA follows: TGTGCCAGGAGGGGACAGAATAACTATGGCTACACCTTC. This chain links TRBV28 with TRBJ1-2; TRBD1 aligns across 7 bases. CDR1 and CDR2 (germline): MDHEN, SYDVKM. This CDR3 region has 13 residues. V lost 9 bases and J lost 1; bases outside the gene matches: 5.